The TCR beta chain described here comes from a study of cytomegalovirus exposure and HLA in healthy donors. CDR1 and CDR2 (germline): MNHNS, SASEGT. There are 14 residues in the CDR3. V lost 4 bases, J lost 8 bases, and 8 bases stayed unmatched. The PCR used 60 Vbeta and 13 Jbeta primers. Clones were sequenced by immunoSEQ multiplex PCR, and TCRdb holds only the in-frame ones, with some missing. Here the sample spans around 200,000 clones, 65% to 85% being singletons. Input material: PBMCs. The clonotype was recovered from a man aged 45-65 years in good health and CMV-seronegative. The chain recombines TRBV6-1 with TRBJ1-5; 7 nucleotides line up with TRBD1. The CDR3 reads CASSGGQVVEPQHF. CDR3 coding DNA: TGTGCCAGCAGTGGAGGACAGGTTGTGGAGCCCCAGCATTTT.